This T cell receptor (beta chain) was profiled in a study of blood T cell repertoires in COVID-19. Study-wide background: The study drew acute and convalescent COVID-19 samples from the United States, Italy and Spain.

Sequencing was performed with immunoSEQ multiplex PCR; in TCRdb, only in-frame clones are kept and a portion is missing. This table has 200,000 to 300,000 clones, 80% to 90% appearing once. This CDR3 has 15 residues. The V gene end was trimmed by 4 bases and the J gene end by 4 bases; junction bases not matched to a gene: 4. CDR1 is LGHDT, CDR2 YNNKEL, per germline (reference sequence). This receptor was identified in a man aged 55 to 70 with acute or convalescent COVID-19. The V and J genes are TRBV3-1 (or the pseudogene TRBV3-2) and TRBJ1-1; 12 bases align to TRBD1. Sequenced material: peripheral blood. CDR3 in amino acids: CASSPPGQGATEAFF. CDR3 bases: TGTGCCAGCAGCCCCCCGGGACAGGGGGCCACTGAAGCTTTCTTT.